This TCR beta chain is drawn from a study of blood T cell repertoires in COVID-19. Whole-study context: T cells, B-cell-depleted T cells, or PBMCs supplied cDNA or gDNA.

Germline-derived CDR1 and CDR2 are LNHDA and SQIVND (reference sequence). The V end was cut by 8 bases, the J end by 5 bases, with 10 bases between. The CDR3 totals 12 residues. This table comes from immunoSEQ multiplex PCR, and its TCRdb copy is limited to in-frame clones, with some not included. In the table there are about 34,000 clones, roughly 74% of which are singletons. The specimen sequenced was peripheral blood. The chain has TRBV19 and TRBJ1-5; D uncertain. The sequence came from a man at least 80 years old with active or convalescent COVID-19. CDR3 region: CASRIGDQPQHF. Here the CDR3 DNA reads TGTGCCAGTCGAATCGGAGATCAGCCCCAGCATTTT. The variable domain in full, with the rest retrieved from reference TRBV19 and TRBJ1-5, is DGGITQSPKYLFRKEGQNVTLSCEQNLNHDAMYWYRQDPGQGLRLIYYSQIVNDFQKGDIAEGYSVSREKKESFPLTVTSAQKNPTAFYLCASRIGDQPQHFGDGTRLSIL.